A selection of T cell receptor beta chains follows, all from one sample in a study of molecular identifiers for immune sequencing clone quantification. MiXCR, run by TCRdb on the PCR reads, gives a single entry per CDR3 protein. The sample holds hundreds of thousands of distinct CDR3 sequences, about 22% seen once. Sequencing was carried out using naive CD8+ T cells from blood, with Jurkat cell RNA spiked in. Receptors originate from a human donor in good health. Some libraries in this study had Jurkat cell RNA spiked in. CDR3s include the opening cysteine and the closing phenylalanine or tryptophan. The D gene is left open where the match is weak. Clone size is stated in some rows and not others, as once, few, many or a class when expanded.

V gene	CDR3 length	J gene	D gene	clone size	CDR3 protein	CDR3 DNA
TRBV4-2	16	TRBJ1-3	.	.	CASSQGSAGAGNTIYF	TGTGCCAGCAGCCAAGGTTCGGCAGGGGCTGGAAACACCATATATTTT
TRBV30	11	TRBJ1-1	.	many	CAWNLNTEAFF	TGTGCCTGGAACCTGAACACTGAAGCTTTCTTT
TRBV20-1	14	TRBJ2-5	.	few	CSAISRQDQETQYF	TGCAGTGCTATTTCGAGACAGGACCAAGAGACCCAGTACTTC
TRBV12-3/TRBV12-4	16	TRBJ2-2	.	.	CASSFWTVPNTGELFF	TGTGCCAGCAGTTTTTGGACCGTGCCGAACACCGGGGAGCTGTTTTTT
TRBV11-2	15	TRBJ2-2	.	.	CASSHFDTNTGELFF	TGTGCCAGCAGCCACTTCGATACGAACACCGGGGAGCTGTTTTTT
TRBV14	17	TRBJ2-1	.	.	CASSQEWLGIIDNEQFF	TGTGCCAGCAGCCAAGAGTGGCTAGGCATAATTGACAATGAGCAGTTCTTC
TRBV29-1	13	TRBJ1-2	.	few	CSVVVWTLYGYTF	TGCAGCGTTGTAGTGTGGACACTCTATGGCTACACCTTC
TRBV5-4	13	TRBJ1-2	.	many	CASSSGQLYGYTF	TGTGCCAGCAGTTCAGGACAGCTCTATGGCTACACCTTC
TRBV5-4	15	TRBJ1-1	.	many	CASSPDWTFNTEAFF	TGTGCCAGCAGCCCTGACTGGACATTTAACACTGAAGCTTTCTTT
TRBV10-3	13	TRBJ1-1	.	few	CAIMGVMNTEAFF	TGTGCCATCATGGGTGTGATGAACACTGAAGCTTTCTTT
TRBV6-2/TRBV6-3	14	TRBJ1-5	TRBD1	few	CASSFGTANQPQHF	TGTGCCAGCAGTTTCGGGACAGCTAATCAGCCCCAGCATTTT
TRBV29-1	13	TRBJ1-1	.	many	CSVDWGQGTEAFF	TGCAGCGTTGACTGGGGGCAGGGGACTGAAGCTTTCTTT
TRBV7-9	15	TRBJ2-5	.	few	CASSPQQVPQEPQYF	TGTGCCAGCAGCCCGCAACAGGTCCCTCAAGAGCCCCAGTACTTC
TRBV28	16	TRBJ1-5	.	many	CASSSGRGIRNQPQHF	TGTGCCAGCAGTTCGGGACGGGGTATTCGCAATCAGCCCCAGCATTTT
TRBV28	16	TRBJ2-3	.	many	CASSSPPGDSTDTQYF	TGTGCCAGCAGCTCTCCCCCCGGGGACAGCACAGATACGCAGTATTTT
TRBV10-3	16	TRBJ2-1	TRBD2	many	CAISESVTSGGQEQFF	TGTGCCATCAGTGAGTCGGTCACTAGCGGGGGACAAGAGCAGTTCTTC
TRBV4-3	17	TRBJ2-2	TRBD2	.	CASSQDWRGGWPGELFF	TGCGCCAGCAGCCAAGATTGGCGGGGGGGCTGGCCCGGGGAGCTGTTTTTT
TRBV20-1	13	TRBJ1-1	.	once	CSARDPENTEAFF	TGCAGTGCTAGAGATCCGGAGAACACTGAAGCTTTCTTT
TRBV28	15	TRBJ2-7	TRBD1	many	CASSLYRGPAYEQYF	TGTGCCAGCAGTTTGTACAGGGGCCCGGCCTACGAGCAGTACTTC
TRBV29-1	12	TRBJ1-1	.	few	CSVLRDSTEAFF	TGCAGCGTTCTTCGGGATTCCACTGAAGCTTTCTTT
TRBV19	15	TRBJ1-5	.	.	CASSIGSRGNQPQHF	TGTGCCAGTAGTATCGGATCTAGGGGCAATCAGCCCCAGCATTTT
TRBV20-1	18	TRBJ2-3	TRBD2	many	CSARDLSGTSGVTDTQYF	TGCAGTGCTAGAGATCTGTCCGGGACTAGCGGGGTCACAGATACGCAGTATTTT
TRBV2	16	TRBJ2-5	TRBD2	few	CASSEEVAGDYETQYF	TGTGCCAGCAGTGAAGAAGTAGCGGGGGATTACGAGACCCAGTACTTC
TRBV28	13	TRBJ2-7	.	.	CASRFTGGGEQYF	TGTGCCAGCCGTTTTACAGGGGGGGGGGAGCAGTACTTC
TRBV2	13	TRBJ1-1	.	few	CAGITPRHTEAFF	TGTGCCGGAATTACACCCCGTCACACTGAAGCTTTCTTT
TRBV12-3/TRBV12-4	12	TRBJ1-5	.	.	CASSLISQPQHF	TGTGCCAGCAGTTTGATTAGTCAGCCCCAGCATTTT
TRBV6-5	12	TRBJ2-7	.	many	CASRIGSYEQYF	TGTGCCAGCAGAATTGGGTCCTACGAGCAGTACTTC
TRBV7-9	12	TRBJ2-3	.	many	CASSLERNTQYF	TGTGCCAGCAGCTTGGAGCGCAATACGCAGTATTTT
TRBV29-1	16	TRBJ2-3	TRBD1	many	CSGTFLQGAWADTQYF	TGCAGCGGCACCTTCCTCCAGGGGGCATGGGCAGATACGCAGTATTTT
TRBV14	15	TRBJ1-2	TRBD1	many	CASSQSGQVVYGYTF	TGTGCCAGCAGCCAAAGTGGACAGGTTGTCTATGGCTACACCTTC
TRBV7-9	13	TRBJ2-7	.	many	CASSLGVGNEQYF	TGTGCCAGCAGCTTAGGCGTAGGGAACGAGCAGTACTTC
TRBV29-1	16	TRBJ2-5	TRBD2	.	CSVEFSSGGVQETQYF	TGCAGCGTTGAATTCTCTAGCGGGGGGGTCCAAGAGACCCAGTACTTC
TRBV6-6	14	TRBJ2-1	.	.	CASSYPGTYNEQFF	TGTGCCAGCAGTTACCCCGGCACCTACAATGAGCAGTTCTTC
TRBV2	12	TRBJ2-1	.	many	CASSEGTRGLRF	TGTGCCAGCAGTGAAGGGACCCGAGGGCTGAGATTC
TRBV11-2	16	TRBJ2-3	TRBD2	.	CASSLVLAGGSDTQYF	TGTGCCAGCAGCTTAGTACTGGCGGGAGGTTCAGATACGCAGTATTTT
TRBV6-5	13	TRBJ1-1	TRBD1	many	CASSYFGQGQAFF	TGTGCCAGCAGTTACTTTGGACAGGGGCAAGCTTTCTTT
TRBV9	14	TRBJ1-1	TRBD1	many	CASRQGAGSTEAFF	TGTGCCAGCAGACAGGGGGCAGGGAGCACTGAAGCTTTCTTT
TRBV14	15	TRBJ2-7	TRBD1	.	CASSQETGFPYEQYF	TGTGCCAGCAGCCAAGAGACAGGGTTTCCCTACGAGCAGTACTTC
TRBV2	15	TRBJ1-2	TRBD1	.	CASSVTTGGNYGYTF	TGTGCCAGCAGTGTGACGACAGGGGGCAACTATGGCTACACCTTC
TRBV7-9	15	TRBJ1-1	.	few	CASSLGGGFSPEAFF	TGTGCCAGCAGCCTAGGAGGAGGGTTTAGCCCTGAAGCTTTCTTT
TRBV7-9	15	TRBJ1-3	.	.	CASSSDRLPGNAIYF	TGTGCCAGCAGCTCCGACAGGCTGCCTGGAAACGCCATATATTTT
TRBV5-1	13	TRBJ1-1	.	.	CASSLVTDTEAFF	TGCGCCAGCAGCTTGGTCACGGACACTGAAGCTTTCTTT
TRBV7-9	14	TRBJ2-7	.	few	CASSLAADSYEQYF	TGTGCCAGCAGCTTAGCCGCCGACAGCTACGAGCAGTACTTC